This T cell receptor (beta chain) was captured in a study of cytotoxic CD8 clonotypes in ibrutinib-treated CLL. Overall study context: Average yields of roughly 260,000 productive templates and 94,082 productive rearrangements characterized the samples.

This table comes from immunoSEQ multiplex PCR, and its TCRdb copy is limited to in-frame clones, with some not included. The sample has roughly 250,000 clones, 70% seen once; the top ten hold 15%. Germline CDR1 SEHNR, CDR2 FQNEAQ (reference sequence). Trimming left V 4 bases short and J 3 bases short, with 4 bases between. This CDR3 is built from 12 residues. This sample comprised PBMCs, obtained after 24 months of ibrutinib treatment. The chain recombines TRBV7-9 with TRBJ2-1; D is ambiguous. This sequence was found in a human donor with chronic lymphocytic leukemia. CDR3 protein: CASSWDYNEQFF. CDR3 bases: TGTGCCAGCAGCTGGGACTACAATGAGCAGTTCTTC.